Listed here are 6 T cell receptor beta chains from one sample, sequenced in a study of molecular identifiers for immune sequencing clone quantification. One entry per CDR3 protein, called by TCRdb with MiXCR from the PCR reads. Here the sample spans more than 85,000 distinct CDR3 sequences, about 32% being singletons. The specimen sequenced was naive CD8+ T cells from blood, with Jurkat cell RNA spiked in. Subset of the sample: FACS-sorted CD8+CD4-CCR7+CD45RA+ naive T cells. The receptors come from a human donor in good health. Some libraries in this study had Jurkat cell RNA spiked in.

V gene TRBV13 combines with J gene TRBJ1-5, with a weak D call TRBD1 (6 bases). Germline CDR1 reads PRHDT; CDR2 reads FYEKMQ (reference sequence). The CDR3 has 15 amino acids. The ends were cut back, 5 bases at V and 2 bases at J, with 13 bases in the middle. The CDR3 protein is CASSPSPGGNQPQHF. The CDR3 nucleotides are TGTGCCAGCAGCCCCAGCCCAGGGGGCAATCAGCCCCAGCATTTT.

This chain uses TRBV5-1 with TRBJ2-2; perhaps TRBD1 as D (5 bases). The CDR3 runs 13 residues. V was clipped by 5 bases and J by 11 bases, with 16 bases between them. Germline V gives CDR1 SGHRS, CDR2 YFSETQ. The CDR3 nucleotides are TGCGCCAGCAGTACTGGGGCGATCGGTGAGCTGTTTTTT. Translating it yields CASSTGAIGELFF.

In this sample, this clonotype turned up many times. The chain recombines TRBV12-3 or TRBV12-4 with TRBJ2-7; no firm D call. This CDR3 is built from 12 residues. V lost 5 bases and J lost 5, with 10 bases in between. CDR3 coding DNA: TGTGCCAGCAGTCACCGGGCGGACGAGCAGTACTTC. Translating gives CASSHRADEQYF.

This rearrangement joins TRBV29-1 to TRBJ2-2, with D possibly being TRBD1 or TRBD2 (7 bases each). Germline V CDR1 and CDR2: SQVTM, ANQGSEA. The CDR3 length is 14 residues. V lost 1 base to trimming and J lost 6 bases, with 12 bases between them. CDR3 sequence reads: CSVEVRGGPGELFF. In nucleotides, the CDR3 is TGCAGCGTTGAAGTCAGGGGGGGGCCCGGGGAGCTGTTTTTT.

This clonotype has just a few counts. V and J are TRBV20-1 and TRBJ2-1; 12 nucleotides match TRBD2. The ends lost 1 base at V and 9 bases at J; junction bases unmatched: 4. The CDR3 has 14 amino acids. Looked up from germline, CDR1 is DFQATT and CDR2 is SNEGSKA (reference sequence). CDR3 in amino acids: CSARVLAGGFEQFF. CDR3 sequence (DNA): TGCAGTGCTAGAGTGCTAGCGGGAGGGTTTGAGCAGTTCTTC.

This clonotype was recorded at least ten times. This chain uses TRBV20-1 with TRBJ1-2; unclear D gene. This CDR3 spans 10 amino acids. Germline loops: CDR1 DFQATT, CDR2 SNEGSKA (reference sequence). V was clipped by 8 bases and J by 5 bases, with 9 bases between them. CDR3 nucleotides: TGCAGTTCAGGCCCGTATGGCTACACCTTC. Its protein is CSSGPYGYTF.